The 13 T cell receptor beta chains presented below share a single source sample, sequenced in a study of technical replicates of blood from several donors. Method: immunoSEQ multiplex PCR; TCRdb's copy keeps in-frame clones and lacks some. The sample gives about 79,000 clones, 85% to 95% of which show up once; under 0.3% is in the top ten. The sample was T cells isolated from PBMCs. Source of these receptors: a human donor in good health.

The chain recombines TRBV4-1 with TRBJ2-3; 11 bases agree with TRBD2. CDR3 length: 20 amino acids. V was pared by 1 base and J by 1 base, with 13 bases of the junction left unmatched. The V gene's germline CDR1 is MGHRA and CDR2 YSYEKL. As DNA, the CDR3 is TGCGCCAGCAGCCAAGGAATAGCGGCTAGCGGGGGGTACCGCACAGATACGCAGTATTTT. Protein sequence: CASSQGIAASGGYRTDTQYF.

The V gene is TRBV10-1, the J gene TRBJ2-1, with 10 bases aligning to TRBD2. V shed 10 bases and J 3 bases; nucleotides not matched to a gene: 15. CDR1 and CDR2 (germline): WNHNN, SYGVQD (reference sequence). The CDR3 has 17 residues. CDR3 nucleotide sequence: TGCGCCACCAGCGGGAAGCGGGGGGGCCAGATCTACAATGAGCAGTTCTTC. Its protein is CATSGKRGGQIYNEQFF.

The chain carries TRBV28 and TRBJ1-2; 8 positions match TRBD1. This CDR3 comprises 14 residues. V lost 4 bases and J lost 4; bases outside the gene matches: 5. CDR1 and CDR2 from the germline V gene are MDHEN and SYDVKM. The CDR3 reads CASSSRGLSYGYTF. For the CDR3, the DNA is TGTGCCAGCAGTTCCAGGGGGCTCAGCTATGGCTACACCTTC.

A few counts support this clone. The chain has TRBV29-1 and TRBJ1-1; 8 bases align to TRBD1. Germline values: CDR1 SQVTM, CDR2 ANQGSEA. The CDR3 consists of 17 residues. V lost 1 base, J lost 2 bases, and 12 bases stayed unmatched. In nucleotides, the CDR3 is TGCAGCGTTGAAGTGGTAGTCACCGGACAGGGTAACACTGAAGCTTTCTTT. This gives the protein CSVEVVVTGQGNTEAFF.

V and J are TRBV28 and TRBJ2-3; 7 bases fit TRBD2. The CDR3 sequence is 15 residues long. The germline V gene encodes CDR1 MDHEN and CDR2 SYDVKM. V was clipped by 5 bases and J by 5 bases; unmatched bases: 10. The CDR3 DNA follows: TGTGCCAGCAGTAGCAAGGCGGGAGATATAGATACGCAGTATTTT. Residues: CASSSKAGDIDTQYF.

The chain employs TRBV30 and TRBJ1-1; TRBD1 might be the D (5 bases). Looked up from germline, CDR1 is GTSNPN and CDR2 is SVGIG (reference sequence). The CDR3 has 13 amino acids. For the CDR3, the DNA is TGTGCACAGGTGCCCTCTCCGAACACTGAAGCTTTCTTT. Its protein is CAQVPSPNTEAFF.

V gene TRBV5-1 combines with J gene TRBJ2-5; 7 bases fit TRBD1. Germline V lookup: CDR1 SGHRS, CDR2 YFSETQ. The V and J ends lost 2 bases and 5 bases, in that order; junction bases with no gene match: 6. The CDR3 is 14 residues long. CDR3: CASSLAQGRETQYF. The DNA of the CDR3 is TGCGCCAGCAGCTTAGCACAGGGGCGGGAGACCCAGTACTTC.

CDR3 coding DNA: TGTGCCACCAGCCCTTTGGGACAGAGCTACGAGCAGTACTTC. It codes for CATSPLGQSYEQYF. This sequence joins TRBV27 and TRBJ2-7; 7 nucleotides line up with TRBD1. V was clipped by 10 bases and J by 3 bases; unmatched bases: 12. From germline, CDR1 is MNHEY and CDR2 SMNVEV (reference sequence). The CDR3 contains 14 residues.

The chain combines TRBV27 with TRBJ1-2; tentatively, D is TRBD1 (6 bases). V shed 6 bases and J shed 0 bases, with 26 bases lying between them. The germline gives CDR1 MNHEY, CDR2 SMNVEV (reference sequence). CDR3 length equals 19 residues. CDR3 protein: CASSSVVLQGNAANYGYTF. DNA of the CDR3: TGTGCCAGCAGCTCTGTAGTCCTACAGGGTAATGCAGCTAACTATGGCTACACCTTC.

This sequence joins TRBV10-3 and TRBJ1-5; 9 bases are a match to TRBD1. In germline, CDR1 is ENHRY, CDR2 SYGVKD. The J segment lost 5 bases and the V segment lost 6 bases, leaving 8 bases of the junction unmatched. The CDR3 spans 15 residues. The CDR3 loop reads CAISDRTGVDQPQHF. CDR3 nucleotide sequence: TGTGCCATCAGCGACAGGACAGGGGTGGATCAGCCCCAGCATTTT.

The genes are TRBV2 and TRBJ1-3, with TRBD1 matching over 8 bases. The CDR3 covers 16 residues. Germline CDR1 is SNHLY and CDR2 is FYNNEI. The V and J ends lost 8 bases and 6 bases, in that order; junction bases with no gene match: 15. The CDR3 spells CASRLASDRVQNTIYF. For the CDR3, the DNA is TGTGCCAGCCGCCTGGCCTCGGACAGGGTGCAAAACACCATATATTTT.

V is TRBV28 and J is TRBJ1-2; 7 bases are a match to TRBD1. The CDR3 loop spans 16 amino acids. V was pared by 7 bases and J by 7 bases, with 18 bases of the junction left unmatched. In germline, CDR1 is MDHEN, CDR2 SYDVKM. The CDR3 region has the DNA TGTGCCAGCACCCTAAAACTACAGGGGACAATCGGTGGCTACACCTTC. Encoded protein: CASTLKLQGTIGGYTF.

The chain carries TRBV19 and TRBJ2-7; the D is unclear. This CDR3 contains 13 residues. V was clipped by 5 bases and J by 6 bases, with 14 bases between them. In germline, CDR1 is LNHDA, CDR2 SQIVND (reference sequence). CDR3 region: CASSRLPPGEQYF. The DNA for the CDR3 is TGTGCCAGTAGTCGACTCCCACCGGGCGAGCAGTACTTC.